This TCR beta chain was recorded in a study of blood T cell repertoires in COVID-19. The wider study: The analysed material was cDNA or gDNA that came from T cells, B-cell-depleted T cells, or PBMCs.

Sequencing used immunoSEQ multiplex PCR; TCRdb keeps in-frame clones, though not all of them. Of roughly 89,000 clones in the sample, roughly 80% were seen once. CDR1 is SGDLS, CDR2 YYNGEE, per germline. Deletions cut 0 bases from V and 2 bases from J, with 8 bases between. The CDR3 has 15 residues. The receptor comes from a woman between 70 and 85 years old with acute or convalescent COVID-19. Sequences were obtained from peripheral blood. This rearrangement joins TRBV9 to TRBJ2-2; maybe TRBD2 (6 bases). The CDR3 nucleotides are TGTGCCAGCAGCGTAGCTAGCGTTAACACCGGGGAGCTGTTTTTT. Protein: CASSVASVNTGELFF.